This is a list of T cell receptor beta chains from one sample in a study of blood T cell repertoires in COVID-19. Sequencing used immunoSEQ multiplex PCR; TCRdb keeps in-frame clones, though not all of them. The sample has 250,000 to 300,000 clones, 70% to 90% seen once. The sample consisted of PBMCs or T cells enriched from blood (not recorded which). These receptors all stem from a woman in her 50s who had recovered from COVID-19. CDR3s leave out the opening cysteine and the closing phenylalanine or tryptophan.

V gene | CDR3 protein
TRBV11-2 | ASSQRKTGALNEQY
TRBV3-1/TRBV3-2 | ASSHRTTSGYT
TRBV4-1 | ASSPIQRLANYGYT
TRBV28 | ASSPPGSGELF
TRBV27 | ASSFRRGRDEQF
TRBV25-1 | ASSGTDIWSQGYT
TRBV5-1 | ASSPRRGQGGEQY
TRBV5-1 | ASSSTLSGEQF
TRBV2 | ASSLDRGNQPQH
TRBV5-6 | ASSLFQAPWYEQY
TRBV6-5 | ASSYSSGGKLF
TRBV5-6 | ASIKGVDRRTDTQY
TRBV7-2 | ASSYNPVSAAYHGELF
TRBV3-1/TRBV3-2 | ASSQGPGTSNEQF
TRBV18 | ASSPSTGDYGYT
TRBV2 | ASSDIWLAGQYEQY
TRBV5-4 | ASSPAGHEQY
TRBV3-1/TRBV3-2 | ASSRGGMEAF
TRBV12-3/TRBV12-4 | ASSLGTYPEAF
TRBV27 | ASSPRGTSHQPQH
TRBV10-3 | AISERTGVGNEQF
TRBV27 | ASSLGAVTGQPQH
TRBV28 | ASKPGQKVYEQY
TRBV29-1 | SVGGTGFSYEQY
TRBV4-1 | ASSKGLAETQY
TRBV11-2 | ASSPRAGSSYEQY
TRBV28 | ASSERTGGSYEQY
TRBV7-8 | ASSLSGQHSNQPQH
TRBV5-4 | ASSLALKETQY
TRBV5-1 | ASSSRRQVAGNTIY
TRBV7-9 | ASSPSGGSYTEAF
TRBV19 | ASSIGRGRDTGELF
TRBV7-6 | ASSLGQGFFQETQY
TRBV2 | ASKSDSSYEQY
TRBV3-1/TRBV3-2 | ASRRREGRYEQY
TRBV28 | ASSFVGNQPQH
TRBV11-3 | ASSLRTGQYEQY
TRBV3-1/TRBV3-2 | ASSQEGLAGWDTQY
TRBV28 | ASSESGRDYNEQF
TRBV7-2 | ASSLAGEIPKGYT
TRBV28 | ASITSGSYNEQF
TRBV3-1/TRBV3-2 | ASSQDRTVWGYT
TRBV28 | ASSDSGTSGRAGQF
TRBV10-3 | AISDRDWTFYEQY
TRBV2 | ASSEIRRSGRNTGELF
TRBV9 | ASSVDVGQMNTEAF